Following are 3 T cell receptor beta chains from one sample sequenced in a study of blood T cell repertoires in COVID-19. Sequenced by immunoSEQ multiplex PCR; TCRdb stores in-frame clones only, minus some. The table records approximately 200,000 clones, more than 80% of them present only once. Material for sequencing was PBMCs or T cells enriched from blood (not recorded which). The receptors come from a woman aged 18-29 years in a cohort exposed to, infected with or recovered from COVID-19 (not recorded which).

The V call is TRBV11-3, the J call TRBJ1-1, with 7 positions matching TRBD1. V gave up 3 bases and J gave up 4 bases; unmatched junction bases: 5. Germline loops: CDR1 SGHNT, CDR2 YENEEA. The CDR3 is 14 residues long. The CDR3 here is CASSLAGQITEAFF. As DNA, the CDR3 is TGTGCCAGCAGCTTGGCGGGACAGATCACTGAAGCTTTCTTT.

The chain joins TRBV11-3 to TRBJ1-1, with D perhaps matching TRBD1 (5 bases). Germline V gene data show CDR1 as SGHNT and CDR2 as YENEEA. The V gene lost 3 bases and the J gene lost 2 bases, with 7 bases spanning the gap. The CDR3 has 13 amino acids. CDR3 amino acids: CASSFGTNTEAFF. In DNA, the CDR3 is TGTGCCAGCAGCTTCGGGACTAACACTGAAGCTTTCTTT.

The chain joins TRBV11-2 to TRBJ2-2; D perhaps matches TRBD1 (6 bases). Germline V gene sequence: CDR1 SGHAT, CDR2 FQNNGV. The CDR3 runs to 16 residues. Trimming took off 0 bases at V and 0 bases at J, with 8 bases between the two ends. For the CDR3, the DNA is TGTGCCAGCAGCTTAGATTGGACAGCGAACACCGGGGAGCTGTTTTTT. Its protein product is CASSLDWTANTGELFF.